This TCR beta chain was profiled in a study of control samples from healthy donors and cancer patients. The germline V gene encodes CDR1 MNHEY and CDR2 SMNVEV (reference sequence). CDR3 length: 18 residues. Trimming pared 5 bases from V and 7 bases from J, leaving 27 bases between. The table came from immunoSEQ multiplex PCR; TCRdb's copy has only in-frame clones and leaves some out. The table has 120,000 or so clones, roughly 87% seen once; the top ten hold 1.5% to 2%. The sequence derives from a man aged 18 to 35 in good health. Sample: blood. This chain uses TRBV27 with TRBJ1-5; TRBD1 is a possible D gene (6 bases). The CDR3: CASSRTLQLGGERQPQHF. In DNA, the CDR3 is TGTGCCAGCAGTCGAACCCTTCAGCTAGGGGGGGAACGCCAGCCCCAGCATTTT.